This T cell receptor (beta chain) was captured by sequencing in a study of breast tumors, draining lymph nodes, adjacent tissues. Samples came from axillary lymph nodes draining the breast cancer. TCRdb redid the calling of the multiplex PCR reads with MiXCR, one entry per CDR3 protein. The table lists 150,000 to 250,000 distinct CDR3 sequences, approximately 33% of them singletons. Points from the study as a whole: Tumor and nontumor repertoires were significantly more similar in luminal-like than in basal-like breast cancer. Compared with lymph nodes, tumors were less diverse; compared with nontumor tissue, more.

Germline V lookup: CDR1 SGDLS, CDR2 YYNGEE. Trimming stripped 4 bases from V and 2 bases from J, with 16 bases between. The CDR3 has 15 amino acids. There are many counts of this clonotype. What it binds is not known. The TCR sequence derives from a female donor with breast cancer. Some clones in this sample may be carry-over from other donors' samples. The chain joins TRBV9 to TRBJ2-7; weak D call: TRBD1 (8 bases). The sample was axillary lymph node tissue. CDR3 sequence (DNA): TGTGCCAGCAGCCCCACAGGGGGGGGGACCTACGAGCAGTACTTC. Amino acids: CASSPTGGGTYEQYF.